Below, 22 T cell receptor beta chains from the same sample are listed, as sequenced in a study of T cell responses to AZD1222 COVID-19 vaccine. Profiling relied on immunoSEQ multiplex PCR, and the TCRdb table lists in-frame clones only, not all of them. The sample lists about 140,000 clones, 90% seen once, with about 3% in the top ten. The starting material was peripheral blood, obtained on day 0 of AZD1222 vaccination. The receptors were sampled from an adult in good health.

The rearrangement uses TRBV4-2 and TRBJ1-5, with TRBD1 as a possible D gene (5 bases). Germline loops: CDR1 LGHNA, CDR2 YNFKEQ. The CDR3 spans 16 residues. The germline V and J ends were trimmed by 0 bases and 4 bases, with 13 bases remaining between them. The CDR3 loop reads CASSQDGAGTNQPQHF. The CDR3 DNA is TGTGCCAGCAGCCAAGATGGGGCAGGTACTAATCAGCCCCAGCATTTT.

The chain employs TRBV15 and TRBJ2-2; 9 bases align to TRBD2. Germline loops: CDR1 LNHNV, CDR2 YYDKDF (reference sequence). Trimming removed 3 bases from V and 2 bases from J; junction bases left unmatched: 4. The CDR3 extends over 16 amino acids. As DNA, the CDR3 is TGTGCCACCAGCAGCCTAGCGGGACTAAACACCGGGGAGCTGTTTTTT. The encoded protein is CATSSLAGLNTGELFF.

In its sample, this clone was seen a few times. The V and J genes are TRBV30 and TRBJ1-2; possibly TRBD1 for D (5 bases). The CDR3 has 16 amino acids. V gave up 5 bases and J gave up 3 bases, with 22 bases separating them. The germline V gene encodes CDR1 GTSNPN and CDR2 SVGIG (reference sequence). The CDR3 DNA is TGTGCCTGGGAAGGGCAGGCCGCGTGGGGGGACTATGGCTACACCTTC. It specifies CAWEGQAAWGDYGYTF.

This clone was seen just once. V usage is TRBV14 and J usage is TRBJ2-2; 10 bases agree with TRBD2. The germline gives CDR1 SGHDN, CDR2 FVKESK. Germline trimming cut 2 bases from V and 4 bases from J; bases unmatched to any gene: 4. This CDR3 is 16 amino acids long. The CDR3 DNA reads TGTGCCAGCAGCCAACGACTAGCGGGTCTCACCGGGGAGCTGTTTTTT. Translating gives CASSQRLAGLTGELFF.

In its sample, this clone was seen once. J is TRBJ2-7 and V is TRBV11-3; the D gene is possibly TRBD2 (7 bases). Germline CDR1 reads SGHNT; CDR2 reads YENEEA. Trimming pared 2 bases from V and 5 bases from J, leaving 16 bases between. CDR3 size: 15 residues. In DNA, the CDR3 is TGTGCCAGCAGCTTACTCTTACGGGGGGCGGACGAGCAGTACTTC. Encoded protein: CASSLLLRGADEQYF. The complete variable domain, with remaining parts taken from reference TRBV11-3 and TRBJ2-7, reads EAGVVQSPRYKIIEKKQPVAFWCNPISGHNTLYWYLQNLGQGPELLIRYENEEAVDDSQLPKDRFSAERLKGVDSTLKIQPAELGDSAVYLCASSLLLRGADEQYFGPGTRLTVT.

The chain uses TRBV5-6 and TRBJ2-7, with 8 bases fitting TRBD1. V shed 2 bases and J 2 bases; nucleotides not matched to a gene: 6. Germline V gene sequence: CDR1 SGHDT, CDR2 YYEEEE. There are 15 residues in the CDR3. CDR3 bases: TGTGCCAGCAGCTTCCGGGACAGGATCCCCTACGAGCAGTACTTC. Its translation: CASSFRDRIPYEQYF. The whole variable domain, filled in from reference TRBV5-6 and TRBJ2-7, reads DAGVTQSPTHLIKTRGQQVTLRCSPKSGHDTVSWYQQALGQGPQFIFQYYEEEERQRGNFPDRFSGHQFPNYSSELNVNALLLGDSALYLCASSFRDRIPYEQYFGPGTRLTVT.

The chain combines TRBV19 with TRBJ1-1; D possibly corresponds to TRBD1 (5 bases). The V gene lost 7 bases and the J gene lost 4 bases, with 19 bases spanning the gap. Germline V gene lookup returns CDR1 LNHDA and CDR2 SQIVND (reference sequence). The CDR3 covers 15 residues. The CDR3 here is CASMGDLGRRTEAFF. DNA of the CDR3: TGTGCCAGTATGGGGGACTTGGGGAGGCGCACTGAAGCTTTCTTT.

This clone has only one observation. The chain links TRBV11-2 to TRBJ1-4; D is ambiguous. CDR1 and CDR2 (germline): SGHAT, FQNNGV. Trimming took 1 base from V and 7 from J, leaving 1 base between them. The CDR3 is made up of 11 amino acids. This CDR3 reads CASSLGEKLFF. As DNA, the CDR3 is TGTGCCAGCAGCTTAGGTGAAAAACTGTTTTTT.

CDR3 nucleotide sequence: TGTGCCGGCACAGGGCTAGCGGGGGGTTCGAACACCGGGGAGCTGTTTTTT. The encoded protein is CAGTGLAGGSNTGELFF. V is TRBV30 and J is TRBJ2-2; 11 bases align to TRBD2. The CDR3 loop spans 17 amino acids. CDR1 GTSNPN and CDR2 SVGIG come from the germline V gene (reference sequence). V lost 8 bases to trimming and J lost 0 bases; unmatched junction nucleotides: 11.

This chain uses TRBV4-1 with TRBJ2-7, with D uncertain. V shed 4 bases and J shed 0 bases, with 13 bases lying between them. From germline, CDR1 is MGHRA and CDR2 YSYEKL. The CDR3 has 15 residues. CDR3 coding DNA: TGCGCCAGCAGCCGTCCCGACGGTAACTCCTACGAGCAGTACTTC. It encodes CASSRPDGNSYEQYF.

The chain carries TRBV5-1 and TRBJ2-3, with 11 bases aligning to TRBD2. The germline gives CDR1 SGHRS, CDR2 YFSETQ. The CDR3 consists of 17 residues. Trimming took 0 bases from V and 3 from J; bases not matched to a gene: 6. The DNA of the CDR3 is TGCGCCAGCAGCTTGGAAGTTAGCGGGGGGGCGACAGATACGCAGTATTTT. Its protein is CASSLEVSGGATDTQYF.

This chain joins TRBV6-2 or TRBV6-3 and TRBJ1-2; D gene unclear. The length of the CDR3 is 13 residues. The germline V gene has CDR1 MNHEY and CDR2 SVGEGT. V lost 6 bases, J lost 7 bases, and 15 bases lay in between. Written as DNA, the CDR3 is TGTGCCAGCAGCCTGGCGCCAGCTGGTGGCTACACCTTC. Its translation is CASSLAPAGGYTF.

The V gene is TRBV5-1, the J gene TRBJ1-2; D is undetermined. The CDR3 has 12 amino acids. From germline, CDR1 is SGHRS and CDR2 YFSETQ. Deletions cut 4 bases from V and 1 base from J, with 5 bases between. The CDR3 loop reads CASSPHNYGYTF. DNA for the CDR3: TGCGCCAGCAGCCCCCATAACTATGGCTACACCTTC.

This rearrangement joins TRBV7-2 to TRBJ1-2; 7 positions match TRBD1. The CDR3 has 15 amino acids. V trimming: 2 bases; J trimming: 1 base; junction bases outside the gene matches: 4. Germline loops: CDR1 SGHTA, CDR2 FQGNSA. Here the CDR3 DNA reads TGTGCCAGCAGCTTATCCTCAGGGGGTAACTATGGCTACACCTTC. Its translation is CASSLSSGGNYGYTF. Full variable domain (rest looked up from reference TRBV7-2 and TRBJ1-2): GAGVSQSPSNKVTEKGKDVELRCDPISGHTALYWYRQSLGQGLEFLIYFQGNSAPDKSGLPSDRFSAERTGGSVSTLTIQRTQQEDSAVYLCASSLSSGGNYGYTFGSGTRLTVV.

The chain is built from TRBV6-5 and TRBJ2-7; TRBD1 matches 10 bases. Per germline, CDR1 MNHEY and CDR2 SVGAGI. This CDR3 is 14 amino acids long. Trimming took 2 bases from V and 4 from J; bases not matched to a gene: 2. The CDR3 nucleotides are TGTGCCAGCAGTTACCGGGACAGGGGTTACGAGCAGTACTTC. Amino acid sequence: CASSYRDRGYEQYF.

In this sample, this clone turned up a few times. The J gene is TRBJ2-1, the V gene TRBV7-3, with D tentatively TRBD2 (6 bases). Trimming pared 2 bases from V and 6 bases from J, leaving 8 bases between. The CDR3 consists of 13 residues. Looked up from germline, CDR1 is SGHTA and CDR2 is FQGTGA. DNA for the CDR3: TGTGCCAGCAGCTTAGGGGGGAGCAATGAGCAGTTCTTC. It yields the protein CASSLGGSNEQFF.

The chain has TRBV24-1 and TRBJ2-2, with D uncertain. This CDR3 has 17 residues. Germline V gene data show CDR1 as KGHDR and CDR2 as SFDVKD. V was clipped by 4 bases and J by 0 bases, with 14 bases between them. This chain's CDR3 is CATSEDVGISNTGELFF. Written as DNA, the CDR3 is TGTGCCACCAGTGAAGATGTGGGAATATCGAACACCGGGGAGCTGTTTTTT.

The DNA for the CDR3 is TGTGCCAGCAGCTACCGGGACACATTCTATAATTCACCCCTCCACTTT. It codes for CASSYRDTFYNSPLHF. The chain employs TRBV7-2 and TRBJ1-6; maybe TRBD1 (6 bases). CDR1 and CDR2 from the germline V gene are SGHTA and FQGNSA. CDR3 size: 16 residues. V shed 4 bases and J shed 3 bases, with 13 bases lying between them.

The CDR3 bases are TGTGCCAGTAGTATAAAACAGGGTTTCGCTGAAGCTTTCTTT. Its translation: CASSIKQGFAEAFF. The gene calls are TRBV19 and TRBJ1-1; D may be TRBD1 (6 bases). The CDR3 has 14 residues. V was shortened by 2 bases and J by 6 bases, with 13 bases between the two germline ends. The V gene's germline CDR1 is LNHDA and CDR2 SQIVND (reference sequence). Full variable domain (remainder filled in from reference TRBV19 and TRBJ1-1): DGGITQSPKYLFRKEGQNVTLSCEQNLNHDAMYWYRQDPGQGLRLIYYSQIVNDFQKGDIAEGYSVSREKKESFPLTVTSAQKNPTAFYLCASSIKQGFAEAFFGQGTRLTVV.

CDR3 amino acids: CASSATGLGYGYTF. CDR3 coding DNA: TGTGCCAGCAGTGCGACAGGGTTAGGCTATGGCTACACCTTC. The V gene is TRBV2, the J gene TRBJ1-2; 7 bases fit TRBD1. The germline gives CDR1 SNHLY, CDR2 FYNNEI. The junction had 6 bases not matched to a gene; V was cut back by 4 bases and J by 4 bases. The CDR3 extends over 14 amino acids. The full variable domain, in which reference TRBV2 and TRBJ1-2 provide the parts outside the CDR3, is EPEVTQTPSHQVTQMGQEVILRCVPISNHLYFYWYRQILGQKVEFLVSFYNNEISEKSEIFDDQFSVERPDGSNFTLKIRSTKLEDSAMYFCASSATGLGYGYTFGSGTRLTVV.

The rearrangement links TRBV18 to TRBJ2-2, with D perhaps matching TRBD2 (6 bases). The V and J ends lost 0 bases and 0 bases respectively, with 11 bases between them. The CDR3 extends over 17 amino acids. CDR1 and CDR2 from the germline V gene are KGHSH and LQKENI. The CDR3 bases are TGTGCCAGCTCACCACCGTCGACGGGGGCGAACACCGGGGAGCTGTTTTTT. Its protein product is CASSPPSTGANTGELFF.

The chain links TRBV7-2 to TRBJ1-4; D gene unclear. Trimming shortened V by 1 base and J by 0 bases, and 3 bases separated the two germline ends. The CDR3 is made up of 14 amino acids. Germline V gene data show CDR1 as SGHTA and CDR2 as FQGNSA. CDR3: CASSLDATNEKLFF. CDR3 nucleotides: TGTGCCAGCAGCTTAGACGCAACTAATGAAAAACTGTTTTTT.